This entry is about one T cell receptor beta chain. These data are taken from a study of control samples from healthy donors and cancer patients. Method: immunoSEQ multiplex PCR; TCRdb's copy keeps in-frame clones and lacks some. The top ten clones hold 13% of a sample with about 250,000 clones, roughly 80% of them seen once. Trimming removed 3 bases at V and 0 bases at J, with 12 bases between. CDR1 is SGHVS and CDR2 is FNYEAQ in the germline V gene. CDR3 size: 16 residues. This clonotype originated in an older woman with lung cancer. Sequencing input: PBMCs. The chain couples TRBV7-6 to TRBJ2-1, with unresolved D. The chain's CDR3 is CASSLGPLLSYNEQFF. In DNA, the CDR3 is TGTGCCAGCAGCTTGGGTCCCCTCCTCTCCTACAATGAGCAGTTCTTC.